Listed here are 23 T cell receptor beta chains from one sample, sequenced in a study of blood T cell repertoires in COVID-19 (dated by TCRdb to 2020 to 2022). Libraries were constructed by the immunoSEQ multiplex PCR assay. Drawn from immuneACCESS, this table holds only the in-frame rearrangements with V and J called that TCRdb kept. Clones are partly lost; checked studies trace under half to an unresolved V gene and leave the rest unexplained. The sample table holds about 130,000 clones, of which around 81% were seen once. The top ten clonotypes cover approximately 12% of the sample. Specimen: peripheral blood. These receptors all come from a man aged 55 to 70 with acute or convalescent COVID-19.

The J gene is TRBJ1-1, the V gene TRBV3-1 (or the pseudogene TRBV3-2); possibly TRBD1 for D (6 bases). Trimming shortened V by 2 bases and J by 5 bases, and 15 bases separated the two germline ends. Per the germline V gene, CDR1 is LGHDT and CDR2 is YNNKEL (reference sequence). The CDR3 loop spans 15 amino acids. CDR3 protein: CASSQRGGSGTEAFF. The DNA of the CDR3 is TGTGCCAGCAGCCAAAGGGGGGGTTCGGGGACTGAAGCTTTCTTT.

The chain links TRBV15 to TRBJ2-3, with D unclear. CDR3 size: 15 residues. CDR1 LNHNV and CDR2 YYDKDF come from the germline V gene (reference sequence). Trimming removed 0 bases from V and 0 bases from J, with 7 bases in between. CDR3 nucleotide sequence: TGTGCCACCAGCAGAGAAGGCGGTAGCACAGATACGCAGTATTTT. Its protein product is CATSREGGSTDTQYF.

The rearrangement uses TRBV3-1 (or the pseudogene TRBV3-2) and TRBJ2-2; tentative D call: TRBD1 (6 bases). The ends were cut back, 6 bases at V and 6 bases at J, with 14 bases in the middle. The CDR3 is 14 amino acids. Germline V gene lookup returns CDR1 LGHDT and CDR2 YNNKEL (reference sequence). CDR3 protein: CASSPLRGSGELFF. The CDR3, as DNA: TGTGCCAGCAGTCCCCTCAGGGGTTCCGGGGAGCTGTTTTTT.

The chain has TRBV5-6 and TRBJ2-1, with a weak D call TRBD2 (6 bases). With 5 bases removed from V and 6 bases from J, the gap between germline ends came to 21 bases. The CDR3 is made up of 16 amino acids. Per germline, CDR1 SGHDT and CDR2 YYEEEE. In DNA, the CDR3 is TGTGCCAGCAGACAAGAACAGGTTGACGGGGGCAATGAGCAGTTCTTC. It specifies CASRQEQVDGGNEQFF. The variable domain in full, completed from reference TRBV5-6 and TRBJ2-1, reads DAGVTQSPTHLIKTRGQQVTLRCSPKSGHDTVSWYQQALGQGPQFIFQYYEEEERQRGNFPDRFSGHQFPNYSSELNVNALLLGDSALYLCASRQEQVDGGNEQFFGPGTRLTVL.

The J gene is TRBJ1-1, the V gene TRBV10-1; TRBD1 aligns across 9 bases. Trimming removed 4 bases from V and 5 bases from J; junction bases left unmatched: 2. Germline lookup yields CDR1 WNHNN and CDR2 SYGVQD (reference sequence). The CDR3 has 13 amino acids. The CDR3 is CASSGTGETEAFF. The CDR3 bases are TGCGCCAGCAGTGGGACAGGGGAAACTGAAGCTTTCTTT.

The CDR3 region has the DNA TGTGCCAGCAGCCACCGAGGGGGACTAGCGGGAGCCGAGCAGTACTTC. Its protein is CASSHRGGLAGAEQYF. This chain links TRBV4-2 with TRBJ2-7, with 14 bases fitting TRBD2. The junction had 7 bases not matched to a gene; V was cut back by 3 bases and J by 6 bases. This CDR3 contains 16 residues. Germline assignment: CDR1 LGHNA and CDR2 YNFKEQ.

V gene TRBV14 combines with J gene TRBJ2-7; 7 bases are shared with TRBD2. The V gene end was trimmed by 0 bases and the J gene end by 2 bases; junction bases not matched to a gene: 4. In germline, CDR1 is SGHDN, CDR2 FVKESK. CDR3 length: 15 amino acids. The CDR3 sequence: CASSQDPGGAYEQYF. The CDR3 nucleotides are TGTGCCAGCAGCCAAGATCCGGGGGGAGCCTACGAGCAGTACTTC.

Only one count was recorded for this clone. The gene calls are TRBV4-1 and TRBJ2-2; unclear D gene. The V end was cut by 1 base, the J end by 4 bases, with 13 bases between. The germline CDR1 and CDR2 sequences are MGHRA and YSYEKL. The CDR3 is made up of 16 amino acids. CDR3 DNA sequence: TGCGCCAGCAGCCAAGGGGCAACACGAAGCACCGGGGAGCTGTTTTTT. This codes for CASSQGATRSTGELFF.

The sample holds one count of this clone. V is TRBV5-1 and J is TRBJ1-1; 9 bases align to TRBD1. The length of the CDR3 is 14 residues. Losses at the gene ends were 2 bases for V and 4 bases for J; bases not matched to a gene: 3. Germline lookup yields CDR1 SGHRS and CDR2 YFSETQ. CDR3 nucleotide sequence: TGCGCCAGCAGCTTCTTACAGGGGGCCACTGAAGCTTTCTTT. It codes for CASSFLQGATEAFF.

The V and J genes are TRBV24-1 and TRBJ1-3, with D hard to call. Germline V gives CDR1 KGHDR, CDR2 SFDVKD. The V gene lost 5 bases and the J gene lost 6 bases, with 10 bases spanning the gap. This CDR3 region has 13 residues. The chain's CDR3 is CATSVPGANTIYF. CDR3 DNA sequence: TGTGCCACCAGTGTTCCGGGAGCAAACACCATATATTTT.

The chain couples TRBV7-2 to TRBJ1-2; 7 nucleotides match TRBD1. The CDR3 sequence is 15 residues long. Germline CDR1 SGHTA, CDR2 FQGNSA. The V segment lost 4 bases and the J segment 8 bases; nucleotides outside the gene matches: 13. This chain's CDR3 is CASSSRQGSVMGYTF. CDR3 sequence (DNA): TGTGCCAGCAGCTCCCGACAGGGCTCCGTGATGGGCTACACCTTC.

The rearrangement uses TRBV10-1 and TRBJ2-1, with TRBD2 matching 13 bases. Germline CDR1 reads WNHNN; CDR2 reads SYGVQD (reference sequence). V trimming: 6 bases; J trimming: 5 bases; junction bases outside the gene matches: 7. There are 16 residues in the CDR3. CDR3: CASSRGLAGYNNEQFF. In nucleotides, the CDR3 is TGCGCCAGCAGCCGGGGACTAGCGGGATATAACAATGAGCAGTTCTTC.

The J gene is TRBJ1-5, the V gene TRBV27, with TRBD1 matching 8 bases. CDR3 length: 15 amino acids. V dropped 5 bases and J dropped 4; count of bases not matched to a gene: 7. CDR1 MNHEY and CDR2 SMNVEV come from the germline V gene (reference sequence). The CDR3 here is CASSKRQGPNQPQHF. Here the CDR3 DNA reads TGTGCCAGCAGTAAAAGACAGGGGCCAAATCAGCCCCAGCATTTT.

The chain combines TRBV19 with TRBJ2-7; possible D gene TRBD1, 6 bases. V lost 4 bases and J lost 0, with 10 bases in between. The V gene's germline CDR1 is LNHDA and CDR2 SQIVND (reference sequence). This CDR3 contains 14 residues. The CDR3 spells CASSTQGSSYEQYF. The CDR3 nucleotides are TGTGCCAGTAGTACGCAGGGGAGCTCCTACGAGCAGTACTTC. The whole variable domain, filled in from reference TRBV19 and TRBJ2-7, reads DGGITQSPKYLFRKEGQNVTLSCEQNLNHDAMYWYRQDPGQGLRLIYYSQIVNDFQKGDIAEGYSVSREKKESFPLTVTSAQKNPTAFYLCASSTQGSSYEQYFGPGTRLTVT.

This clone showed up just once. V and J are TRBV30 and TRBJ2-7; the match to TRBD2 covers 8 bases. The V and J ends lost 4 bases and 7 bases, in that order; junction bases with no gene match: 12. The CDR3 contains 14 residues. Germline lookup yields CDR1 GTSNPN and CDR2 SVGIG (reference sequence). Here the CDR3 DNA reads TGTGCCTGGACGACGGGACTAGGTCATCGAGAGCAGTACTTC. Its translation is CAWTTGLGHREQYF.

V gene TRBV5-1 combines with J gene TRBJ1-6; the D gene is possibly TRBD1 (5 bases). The V end lost 0 bases, the J end lost 6 bases, and 7 bases lay between the germline ends. This CDR3 spans 14 amino acids. Germline V CDR1 and CDR2: SGHRS, YFSETQ. The CDR3 protein is CASSLEQVNSPLHF. CDR3 DNA sequence: TGCGCCAGCAGCTTGGAACAGGTTAATTCACCCCTCCACTTT.

This sequence joins TRBV9 and TRBJ2-2, with 15 bases aligning to TRBD2. The germline V gene encodes CDR1 SGDLS and CDR2 YYNGEE. The CDR3 extends over 17 amino acids. Trimming removed 2 bases from V and 6 bases from J; junction bases left unmatched: 5. In nucleotides, the CDR3 is TGTGCCAGCAGCGTGAGGACTAGCGGGAGGGCCGCCGGGGAGCTGTTTTTT. Translated, it gives CASSVRTSGRAAGELFF. The variable domain in full, with the rest retrieved from reference TRBV9 and TRBJ2-2, is DSGVTQTPKHLITATGQRVTLRCSPRSGDLSVYWYQQSLDQGLQFLIQYYNGEERAKGNILERFSAQQFPDLHSELNLSSLELGDSALYFCASSVRTSGRAAGELFFGEGSRLTVL.

This clone showed up many times. The chain employs TRBV19 and TRBJ1-4; D remains ambiguous. CDR1 is LNHDA and CDR2 is SQIVND in the germline V gene (reference sequence). V was trimmed by 3 bases and J by 2 bases, leaving 10 bases between them. The CDR3 length is 15 residues. For the CDR3, the DNA is TGTGCCAGTAGTATCTTCATCGAGACTAATGAAAAACTGTTTTTT. It codes for CASSIFIETNEKLFF.

The chain uses TRBV9 and TRBJ1-1; 7 bases map to TRBD1. This CDR3 has 18 amino acids. V shed 0 bases, J shed 1 base, and the junction held 12 bases outside the gene matches. In germline, CDR1 is SGDLS, CDR2 YYNGEE. CDR3 coding DNA: TGTGCCAGCAGCGTAGCAGGACAGGACATATCGGGGAACACTGAAGCTTTCTTT. It is translated as CASSVAGQDISGNTEAFF. Using reference TRBV9 and TRBJ1-1 for the parts outside the CDR3, the full variable domain is DSGVTQTPKHLITATGQRVTLRCSPRSGDLSVYWYQQSLDQGLQFLIQYYNGEERAKGNILERFSAQQFPDLHSELNLSSLELGDSALYFCASSVAGQDISGNTEAFFGQGTRLTVV.

The chain joins TRBV5-1 to TRBJ2-7; maybe TRBD1 (6 bases). The CDR3 totals 14 residues. V was trimmed by 2 bases and J by 2 bases, leaving 11 bases between them. The germline gives CDR1 SGHRS, CDR2 YFSETQ. The DNA of the CDR3 is TGCGCCAGCAGCTTTGGACAGAGCACCTACGAGCAGTACTTC. Translating gives CASSFGQSTYEQYF.

In nucleotides, the CDR3 is TGTGCCAGCAAGACGGGACTAGCGGACACCTGGGAGCAGTACTTC. Amino acids: CASKTGLADTWEQYF. The chain joins TRBV2 to TRBJ2-7; TRBD2 aligns across 11 bases. The germline gives CDR1 SNHLY, CDR2 FYNNEI. The CDR3 totals 15 residues. The V gene end was trimmed by 7 bases and the J gene end by 7 bases; junction bases not matched to a gene: 12.

The chain recombines TRBV2 with TRBJ1-6, with 7 bases that match TRBD1. Germline trimming cut 6 bases from V and 8 bases from J; bases unmatched to any gene: 10. CDR1 SNHLY and CDR2 FYNNEI come from the germline V gene. CDR3 length: 15 amino acids. The CDR3, as DNA: TGTGCCAGCAGGGGGGAACAGGGGAGAGATTCACCCCTCCACTTT. This codes for CASRGEQGRDSPLHF.

The chain combines TRBV6-5 with TRBJ1-1; tentative D call: TRBD1 (6 bases). CDR1 is MNHEY, CDR2 SVGAGI, per germline. This CDR3 comprises 12 residues. V lost 10 bases and J 10 bases, leaving 19 bases between the germline ends. The CDR3 bases are TGTGCCACCTTACCCGGGGGGCTGGTAGCTTTCTTT. Protein product: CATLPGGLVAFF.